This TCR beta chain came from a study of T cells in Graves' hyperthyroidism and ophthalmopathy. The wider study: Blood from the periphery was taken at initial diagnosis, before any treatment.

Amplification of TCR beta CDR3 regions used RNA as the template. HTBI primers were employed in a first-round RT-PCR of the TCR CDR3. TCRdb used MiXCR to reprocess the multiplex PCR reads, holding one entry per CDR3 protein. Of 650,000 to 750,000 distinct CDR3 sequences listed, 12% to 15% are singletons. Newly diagnosed hyperthyroidism patients aged 18 to 65 years had disease lasting under 2 months. This CDR3 contains 12 residues. V lost 3 bases, J lost 8 bases, and 8 bases lay in between. Germline CDR1 reads SGHVS; CDR2 reads FQNEAQ. This clonotype was detected many times. Sequenced sample: blood. This TCR derives from a woman under 30 with Graves' hyperthyroidism. V gene TRBV7-8 combines with J gene TRBJ2-1; D gene uncertain. CDR3 loop: CASSFTYYEQFF. For the CDR3, the DNA is TGTGCCAGCAGCTTTACCTATTATGAGCAGTTCTTC.